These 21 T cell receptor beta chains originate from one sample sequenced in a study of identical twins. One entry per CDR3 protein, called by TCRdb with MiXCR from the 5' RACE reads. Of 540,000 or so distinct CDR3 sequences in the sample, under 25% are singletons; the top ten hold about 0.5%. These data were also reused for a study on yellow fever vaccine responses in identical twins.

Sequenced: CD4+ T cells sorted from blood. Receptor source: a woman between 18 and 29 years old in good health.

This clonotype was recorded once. The CDR3 DNA sequence: TGTGCCATCAGAGCTAGCGGGAACAATGAGCAGTTCTTC. Its translation: CAIRASGNNEQFF. The gene calls are TRBV10-3 and TRBJ2-1; 9 bases are a match to TRBD2. The CDR3 runs 13 residues. Germline assignment: CDR1 ENHRY and CDR2 SYGVKD. The V segment lost 6 bases and the J segment 5 bases; nucleotides outside the gene matches: 2.

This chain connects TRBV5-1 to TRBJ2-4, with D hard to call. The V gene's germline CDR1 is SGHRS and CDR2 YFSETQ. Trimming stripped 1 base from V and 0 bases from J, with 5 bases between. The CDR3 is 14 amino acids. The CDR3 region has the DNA TGCGCCAGCAGCTTGACAGTAGCCAAAAACATTCAGTACTTC. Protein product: CASSLTVAKNIQYF. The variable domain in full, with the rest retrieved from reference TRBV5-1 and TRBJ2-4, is KAGVTQTPRYLIKTRGQQVTLSCSPISGHRSVSWYQQTPGQGLQFLFEYFSETQRNKGNFPGRFSGRQFSNSRSEMNVSTLELGDSALYLCASSLTVAKNIQYFGAGTRLSVL.

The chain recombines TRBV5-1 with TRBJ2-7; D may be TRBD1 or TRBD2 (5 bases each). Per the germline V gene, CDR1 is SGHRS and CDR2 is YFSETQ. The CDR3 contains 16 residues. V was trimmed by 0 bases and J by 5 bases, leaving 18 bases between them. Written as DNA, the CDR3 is TGCGCCAGCAGCTTGGTTGGGGGTCTGATTGTGGACGAGCAGTACTTC. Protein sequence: CASSLVGGLIVDEQYF.

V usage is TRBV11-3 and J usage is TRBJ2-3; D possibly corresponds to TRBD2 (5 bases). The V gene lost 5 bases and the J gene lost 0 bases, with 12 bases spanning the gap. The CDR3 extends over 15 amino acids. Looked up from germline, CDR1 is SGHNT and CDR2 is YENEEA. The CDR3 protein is CASSPGLLSTDTQYF. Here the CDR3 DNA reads TGTGCCAGCAGCCCAGGACTGCTTAGCACAGATACGCAGTATTTT.

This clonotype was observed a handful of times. CDR3 bases: TGTGCCAGCAGCTTAGGCCTAGCGGGAATCACCGGGGAGCTGTTTTTT. Protein sequence: CASSLGLAGITGELFF. The chain uses TRBV7-2 and TRBJ2-2; 9 nucleotides agree with TRBD2. Trimming cost V 1 base and J 4 bases; bases outside gene matches: 4. Per the germline V gene, CDR1 is SGHTA and CDR2 is FQGNSA. The CDR3 extends over 16 amino acids.

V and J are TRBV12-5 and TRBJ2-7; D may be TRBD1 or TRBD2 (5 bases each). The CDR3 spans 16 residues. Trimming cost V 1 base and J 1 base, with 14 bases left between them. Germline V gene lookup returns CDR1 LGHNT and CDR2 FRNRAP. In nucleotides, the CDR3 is TGTGCTAGTGGTTTGGCCGGGACCGTTCCGTCCTACGAGCAGTACTTC. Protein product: CASGLAGTVPSYEQYF.

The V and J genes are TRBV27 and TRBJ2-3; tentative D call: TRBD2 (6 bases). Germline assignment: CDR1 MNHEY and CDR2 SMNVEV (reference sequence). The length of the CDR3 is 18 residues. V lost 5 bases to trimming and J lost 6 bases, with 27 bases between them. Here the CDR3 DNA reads TGTGCCAGCAGTCCCTACCACCAGACCCGGACTATCGGGGATACGCAGTATTTT. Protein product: CASSPYHQTRTIGDTQYF.

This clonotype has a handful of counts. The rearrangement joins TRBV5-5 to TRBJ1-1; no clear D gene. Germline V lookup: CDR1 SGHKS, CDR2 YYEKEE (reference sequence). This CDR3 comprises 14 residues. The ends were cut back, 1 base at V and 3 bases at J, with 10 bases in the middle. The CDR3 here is CASSLLTRDTEAFF. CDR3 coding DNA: TGTGCCAGCAGCTTGTTGACCCGGGACACTGAAGCTTTCTTT.

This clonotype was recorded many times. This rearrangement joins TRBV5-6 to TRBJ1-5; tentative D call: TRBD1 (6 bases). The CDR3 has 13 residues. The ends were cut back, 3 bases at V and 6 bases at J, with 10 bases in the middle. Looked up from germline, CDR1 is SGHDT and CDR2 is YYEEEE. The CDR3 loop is CASSWGRGQPQHF. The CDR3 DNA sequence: TGTGCCAGCAGCTGGGGGCGCGGTCAGCCCCAGCATTTT.

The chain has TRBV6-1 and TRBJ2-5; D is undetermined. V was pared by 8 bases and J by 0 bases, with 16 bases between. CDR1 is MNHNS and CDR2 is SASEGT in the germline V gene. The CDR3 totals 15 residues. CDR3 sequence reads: CASPPEFRDQETQYF. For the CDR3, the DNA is TGTGCCAGCCCCCCTGAGTTCCGGGACCAAGAGACCCAGTACTTC.

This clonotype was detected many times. CDR3 in amino acids: CATSRQGQETQYF. The CDR3 DNA is TGTGCCACCAGCAGACAGGGACAAGAGACCCAGTACTTC. The rearrangement links TRBV15 to TRBJ2-5; a possible D gene is TRBD1 (5 bases). Germline V gene sequence: CDR1 LNHNV, CDR2 YYDKDF (reference sequence). Trimming took 2 bases from V and 2 from J, leaving 6 bases between them. The CDR3 is 13 residues long.

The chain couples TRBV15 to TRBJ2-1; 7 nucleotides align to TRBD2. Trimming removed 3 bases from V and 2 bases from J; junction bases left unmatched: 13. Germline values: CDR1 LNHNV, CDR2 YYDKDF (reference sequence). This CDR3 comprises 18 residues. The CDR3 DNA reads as TGTGCCACCAGCAGGGGCGTAGGGCGGGAGTCGGCCTACAATGAGCAGTTCTTC. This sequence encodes CATSRGVGRESAYNEQFF.

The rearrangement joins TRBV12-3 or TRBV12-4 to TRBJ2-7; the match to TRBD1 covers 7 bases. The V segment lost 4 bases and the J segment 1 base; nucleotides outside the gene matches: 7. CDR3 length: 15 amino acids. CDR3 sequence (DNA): TGTGCCAGCAGTTACCGGGACAGACCATCCTACGAGCAGTACTTC. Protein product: CASSYRDRPSYEQYF.

CDR3 DNA sequence: TGTGCCACCAGCAAAGTGACCGGGGAGCTGTTTTTT. Residues: CATSKVTGELFF. This rearrangement joins TRBV15 to TRBJ2-2, with unresolved D. This CDR3 region has 12 residues. The germline CDR1 and CDR2 sequences are LNHNV and YYDKDF (reference sequence). V dropped 4 bases and J dropped 5 bases, with 5 bases sitting between them.

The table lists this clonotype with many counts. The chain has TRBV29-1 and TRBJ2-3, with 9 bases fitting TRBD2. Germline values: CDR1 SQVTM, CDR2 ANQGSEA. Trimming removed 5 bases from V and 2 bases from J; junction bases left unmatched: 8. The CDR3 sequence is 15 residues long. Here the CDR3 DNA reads TGCAGCGTTCACTCTGGCGGGAGGGCCACAGATACGCAGTATTTT. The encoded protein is CSVHSGGRATDTQYF.

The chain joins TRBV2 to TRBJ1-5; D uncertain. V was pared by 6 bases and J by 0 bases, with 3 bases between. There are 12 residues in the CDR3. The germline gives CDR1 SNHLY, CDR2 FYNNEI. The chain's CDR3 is CASRSSNQPQHF. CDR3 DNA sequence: TGTGCCAGCAGGTCTAGCAATCAGCCCCAGCATTTT.

CDR3 nucleotides: TGTGCCAGCAGCCCCACAGGACAGGGGAATTCACCCCTCCACTTT. It is translated as CASSPTGQGNSPLHF. The chain employs TRBV3-1 and TRBJ1-6; 9 nucleotides line up with TRBD1. The V gene's germline CDR1 is LGHDT and CDR2 YNNKEL (reference sequence). V was clipped by 4 bases and J by 7 bases; unmatched bases: 5. This CDR3 has 15 residues. The variable domain in full, completed from reference TRBV3-1 and TRBJ1-6, reads DTAVSQTPKYLVTQMGNDKSIKCEQNLGHDTMYWYKQDSKKFLKIMFSYNNKELIINETVPNRFSPKSPDKAHLNLHINSLELGDSAVYFCASSPTGQGNSPLHFGNGTRLTVT.

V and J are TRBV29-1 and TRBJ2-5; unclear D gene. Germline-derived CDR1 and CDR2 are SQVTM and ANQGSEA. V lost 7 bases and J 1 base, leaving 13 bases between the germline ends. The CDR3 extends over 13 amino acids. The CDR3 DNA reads TGCAGCGCCCAAAATTCGCTCCAAGAGACCCAGTACTTC. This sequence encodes CSAQNSLQETQYF.

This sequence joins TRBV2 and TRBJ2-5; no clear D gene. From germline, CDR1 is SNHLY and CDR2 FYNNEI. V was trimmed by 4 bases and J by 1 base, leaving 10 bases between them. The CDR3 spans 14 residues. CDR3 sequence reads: CASSVRDTQETQYF. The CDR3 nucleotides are TGTGCCAGCAGTGTTCGAGACACCCAAGAGACCCAGTACTTC.

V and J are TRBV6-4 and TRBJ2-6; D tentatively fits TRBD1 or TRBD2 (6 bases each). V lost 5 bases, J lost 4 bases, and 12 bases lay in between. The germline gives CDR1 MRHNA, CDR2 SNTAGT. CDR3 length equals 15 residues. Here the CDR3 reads CASSRQAGGANVLTF. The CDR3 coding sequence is TGTGCCAGCAGTCGACAGGCGGGAGGGGCCAACGTCCTGACTTTC.

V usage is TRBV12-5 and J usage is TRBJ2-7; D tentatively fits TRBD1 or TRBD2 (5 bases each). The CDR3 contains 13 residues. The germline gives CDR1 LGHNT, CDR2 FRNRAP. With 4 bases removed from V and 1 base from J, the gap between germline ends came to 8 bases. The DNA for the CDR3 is TGTGCTAGTGGTTGGGACGGTTCCTACGAGCAGTACTTC. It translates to CASGWDGSYEQYF.